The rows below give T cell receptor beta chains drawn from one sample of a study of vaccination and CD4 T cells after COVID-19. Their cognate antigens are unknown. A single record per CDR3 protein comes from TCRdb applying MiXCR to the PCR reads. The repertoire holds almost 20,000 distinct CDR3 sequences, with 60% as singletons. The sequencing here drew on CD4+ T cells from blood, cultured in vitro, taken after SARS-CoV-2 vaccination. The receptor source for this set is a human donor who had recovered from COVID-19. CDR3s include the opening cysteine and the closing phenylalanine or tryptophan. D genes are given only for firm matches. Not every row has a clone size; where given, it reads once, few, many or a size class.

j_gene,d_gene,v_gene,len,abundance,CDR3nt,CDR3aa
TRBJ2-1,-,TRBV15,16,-,TGTGCCACCAGCAGAGATACCCTAGCGTACTACAATGAGCAGTTCTTC,CATSRDTLAYYNEQFF
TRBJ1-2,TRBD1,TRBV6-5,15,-,TGTGCCAGCAGTTGGGGACAGGCAAATAACTATGGCTACACCTTC,CASSWGQANNYGYTF
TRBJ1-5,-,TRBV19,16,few,TGTGCCAGTAGTATTGTGTGGGAGTATAGCAATCAGCCCCAGCATTTT,CASSIVWEYSNQPQHF
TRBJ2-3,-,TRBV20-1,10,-,TGCAGTATTAGGGGAGATACGCAGTATTTT,CSIRGDTQYF
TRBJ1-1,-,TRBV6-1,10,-,TGTGCCACCCTCCGGGGTGAAGCTTTCTTT,CATLRGEAFF
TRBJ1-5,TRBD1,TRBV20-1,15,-,TGCAGTGCTAGAGAGGGACAGGGATGGAAACAGCCCCAGCATTTT,CSAREGQGWKQPQHF
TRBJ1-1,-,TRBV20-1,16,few,TGCAGTGCTAGAGTTGACCCACTAGACATGAACACTGAAGCTTTCTTT,CSARVDPLDMNTEAFF
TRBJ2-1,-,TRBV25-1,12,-,TGTGCCAGCAGTGCAGGTGGCGACGAGCAGTTCTTC,CASSAGGDEQFF
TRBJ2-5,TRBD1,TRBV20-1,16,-,TGCAGTGCTAGAGCCTCTCTAACAGGGGCGGGAGAGACCCAGTACTTC,CSARASLTGAGETQYF
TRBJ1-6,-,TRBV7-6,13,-,TGTGCCAGCAGCCCGAGCAGGGACTCACCCCTCCACTTT,CASSPSRDSPLHF
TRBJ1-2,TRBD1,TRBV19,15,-,TGTGCCAGCATGGGACAGGATGGCGCGTTCTACGGCTACACCTTC,CASMGQDGAFYGYTF
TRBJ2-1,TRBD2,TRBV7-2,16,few,TGTGCCAGCAGCTTAGGTGGGCTAGCGGGGGGTAATGAGCAGTTCTTC,CASSLGGLAGGNEQFF
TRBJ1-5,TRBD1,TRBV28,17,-,TGTGCCAGCAGTTCCACCCAAACCGGGACAGACAATCAGCCCCAGCATTTT,CASSSTQTGTDNQPQHF
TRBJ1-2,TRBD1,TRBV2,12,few,TGTGCCAGCAGAGGGACAGGACTTGGCTACACCTTC,CASRGTGLGYTF
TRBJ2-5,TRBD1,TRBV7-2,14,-,TGTGCCAGCAGCTTTCGACAGGGTGTGGAGACCCAGTACTTC,CASSFRQGVETQYF
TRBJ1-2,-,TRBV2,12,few,TGTGCCAGCAGTGAATCAGTCTATGGCTACACCTTC,CASSESVYGYTF
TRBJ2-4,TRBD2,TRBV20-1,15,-,TGCAGTGCTAGAGTCTCTGGACTAGCGGGAAGAATTCAGTACTTC,CSARVSGLAGRIQYF
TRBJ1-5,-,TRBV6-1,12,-,TGTGCCAGCAGTGAGGGATTCCAGCCCCAGCATTTT,CASSEGFQPQHF
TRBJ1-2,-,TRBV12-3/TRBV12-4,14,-,TGTGCCAGCAGCCTTTCCTCCACGAGGGGTGGCTACACCTTC,CASSLSSTRGGYTF
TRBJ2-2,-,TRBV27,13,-,TGTGCCAGCAGTTCTATCCCCACCGGGGAGCTGTTTTTT,CASSSIPTGELFF
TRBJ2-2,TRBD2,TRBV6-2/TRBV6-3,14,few,TGTGCCAGCAGACGCGGGAGTATCACCGGGGAGCTGTTTTTT,CASRRGSITGELFF
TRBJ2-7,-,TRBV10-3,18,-,TGTGCCATCAGTGATGGTTTCCGAGGACCCAATCTTAACTACGAGCAGTACTTC,CAISDGFRGPNLNYEQYF
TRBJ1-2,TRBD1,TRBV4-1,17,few,TGCGCCAGCAGCCAAGGTTCGGAATCGGGACAGGTTTATGGCTACACCTTC,CASSQGSESGQVYGYTF
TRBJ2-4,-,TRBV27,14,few,TGTGCCAGCAGTGTCCAGGGGGCCAAAAACATTCAGTACTTC,CASSVQGAKNIQYF
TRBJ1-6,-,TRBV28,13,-,TGTGCCAGCAGTTTAGCTTCTTTCTCACCCCTCCACTTT,CASSLASFSPLHF
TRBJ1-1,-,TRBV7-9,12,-,TGTGCCAGCAGCTTAGTCGGGGGGTTGGCTTTCTTT,CASSLVGGLAFF
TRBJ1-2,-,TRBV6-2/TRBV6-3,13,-,TGTGCCAGCAGTTACCCGTCCGCATTTAGCTACACCTTC,CASSYPSAFSYTF
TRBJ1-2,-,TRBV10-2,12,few,TGCGCCAGCATCGATCCCCTCTTAGGCTACACCTTC,CASIDPLLGYTF
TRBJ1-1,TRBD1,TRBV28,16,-,TGTGCCAGCAGTTCCCTACTGGGACAGGGGGACACTGAAGCTTTCTTT,CASSSLLGQGDTEAFF
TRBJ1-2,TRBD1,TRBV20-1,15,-,TGCAGTGCTAGTGAAAAGACAGGGGCTAACTATGGCTACACCTTC,CSASEKTGANYGYTF
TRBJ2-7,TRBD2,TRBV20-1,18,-,TGCAGTGCTAGAGCCCCTGGACTAGCGGGGGGGCTGGGAGGCGAGCAGTACTTC,CSARAPGLAGGLGGEQYF
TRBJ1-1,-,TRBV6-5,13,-,TGTGCCAGCAGTTACAGTAGGAACACTGAAGCTTTCTTT,CASSYSRNTEAFF
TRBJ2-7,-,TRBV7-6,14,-,TGTGCCAGCAGCCTAACGACCCAGTCCTACGAGCAGTACTTC,CASSLTTQSYEQYF
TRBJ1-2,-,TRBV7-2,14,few,TGTGCCAGCAGCTTAGATGGCAGGGAGGGTGGCTACACCTTC,CASSLDGREGGYTF
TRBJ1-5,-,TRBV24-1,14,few,TGTGCCACCAGGGGGGCGGGAAGCAATCAGCCCCAGCATTTT,CATRGAGSNQPQHF
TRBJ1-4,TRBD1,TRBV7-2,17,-,TGTGCCAGCAGCTTAGGGAGGACAGGGAGGGCTAATGAAAAACTGTTTTTT,CASSLGRTGRANEKLFF
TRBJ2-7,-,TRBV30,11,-,TGTGCCTGGACTCGTGGGGACGAGCAGTACTTC,CAWTRGDEQYF
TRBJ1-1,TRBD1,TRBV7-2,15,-,TGTGCCAGCAGCATATACAGGGGAGTTGGCACTGAAGCTTTCTTT,CASSIYRGVGTEAFF
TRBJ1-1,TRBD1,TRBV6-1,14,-,TGTGCCAGCAGCCATCAGACAGGGGGCACTGAAGCTTTCTTT,CASSHQTGGTEAFF
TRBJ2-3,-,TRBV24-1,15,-,TGTGCCACCAGTGACGAAGTGGGAGGTGCAGATACGCAGTATTTT,CATSDEVGGADTQYF
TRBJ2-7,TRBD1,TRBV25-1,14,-,TGTGCCAGCAGACGATCTGGGACAGGAGGCGAGCAGTACTTC,CASRRSGTGGEQYF
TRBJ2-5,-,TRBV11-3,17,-,TGTGCCAGCAGCTTTTGGAACCTTTCTGGGGGCTGGGAGACCCAGTACTTC,CASSFWNLSGGWETQYF
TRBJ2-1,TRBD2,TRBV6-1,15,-,TGTGCCAGCAGTGTGACTAGCGGGGGAGACAATGAGCAGTTCTTC,CASSVTSGGDNEQFF
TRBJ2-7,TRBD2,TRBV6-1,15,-,TGTGCCAGCAGAAACAGCGGGGGCCTTTCCTACGAGCAGTACTTC,CASRNSGGLSYEQYF
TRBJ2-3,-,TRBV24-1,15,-,TGTGCCACCAGTGATCAATCTCGATTCACAGATACGCAGTATTTT,CATSDQSRFTDTQYF
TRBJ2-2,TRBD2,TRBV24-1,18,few,TGTGCCACCAGTCCCCGACTATGGACTAGCGGGAGGTCCGGGGAGCTGTTTTTT,CATSPRLWTSGRSGELFF
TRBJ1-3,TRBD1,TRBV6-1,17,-,TGTGCCAGCAGCCAAAGGGGACAGGGCTACTCTGGAAACACCATATATTTT,CASSQRGQGYSGNTIYF
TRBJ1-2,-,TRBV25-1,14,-,TGTGCCAGCAGTGGAGACGGCTATAACTATGGCTACACCTTC,CASSGDGYNYGYTF
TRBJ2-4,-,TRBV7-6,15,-,TGTGCCAGCAGCCTGTTGACGGGGACCAAGGGCATTCAGTACTTC,CASSLLTGTKGIQYF